These 27 T cell receptor beta chains were sequenced from one sample in a study of cytomegalovirus exposure and HLA in healthy donors. The PCR made use of 60 Vbeta and 13 Jbeta primers. The assay was immunoSEQ multiplex PCR, and TCRdb's table has in-frame clones only and misses some. The table shows approximately 170,000 clones, with roughly 85% occurring only once. Material: PBMCs. These receptors originate from a man in his thirties or forties in good health and CMV-seropositive.

The J gene is TRBJ2-7, the V gene TRBV10-3, with a tentative D call TRBD1 (6 bases). V dropped 7 bases and J dropped 2 bases, with 15 bases sitting between them. CDR1 is ENHRY and CDR2 is SYGVKD in the germline V gene. This CDR3 is built from 14 residues. CDR3 in DNA: TGTGCCATCAAGAGCCGGGACACCACCTACGAGCAGTACGTC. This sequence encodes CAIKSRDTTYEQYV.

The chain uses TRBV19 and TRBJ2-7; 9 bases are shared with TRBD1. V gave up 6 bases and J gave up 2 bases; unmatched junction bases: 5. Looked up from germline, CDR1 is LNHDA and CDR2 is SQIVND (reference sequence). This CDR3 spans 14 amino acids. The CDR3 region has the DNA TGTGCCAGTAGGCGGGACAGGGCGGCCTACGAGCAGTACTTC. It encodes CASRRDRAAYEQYF.

The chain employs TRBV6-6 and TRBJ1-5; TRBD1 is a possible D gene (5 bases). V dropped 6 bases and J dropped 4 bases, with 16 bases sitting between them. This CDR3 has 15 residues. Germline-derived CDR1 and CDR2 are MNHNY and SVGAGI (reference sequence). The CDR3 DNA follows: TGTGCCAGCAGCCCGGGGGGAGGTGAAAATCAGCCCCAGCATTTT. This sequence encodes CASSPGGGENQPQHF.

The chain is built from TRBV5-6 and TRBJ2-2; 11 nucleotides align to TRBD2. Germline V CDR1 and CDR2: SGHDT, YYEEEE. Unmatched junction bases numbered 4, after V lost 5 bases and J lost 4 bases. The CDR3 totals 15 residues. The CDR3 region has the DNA TGTGCCAGCAGGCGACTAGCGGGATCCACCGGGGAGCTGTTTTTT. Translation: CASRRLAGSTGELFF.

The chain recombines TRBV7-8 with TRBJ2-1; D perhaps matches TRBD2 (7 bases). This CDR3 is built from 14 residues. Germline V CDR1 and CDR2: SGHVS, FQNEAQ. V was pared by 7 bases and J by 10 bases, with 20 bases between. The CDR3 DNA follows: TGTGCCAGCACCCGGACTAGGGCCCAGGGGGAGCAGTTCTTC. Translated: CASTRTRAQGEQFF.

This chain connects TRBV5-8 to TRBJ1-5; a weak D match, TRBD1 (5 bases). The CDR3 is 17 amino acids. Trimming cost V 4 bases and J 3 bases, with 20 bases left between them. Germline loops: CDR1 SGHTS, CDR2 YDEGEE. CDR3 DNA: TGTGCCAGCAGCCCCCGGAGGGGCCCTTCCCCCAATCAGCCCCAGCATTTT. Translation gives CASSPRRGPSPNQPQHF.

The V and J genes are TRBV5-1 and TRBJ2-1; tentative D call: TRBD2 (6 bases). Trimming stripped 1 base from V and 9 bases from J, with 11 bases between. Germline V lookup: CDR1 SGHRS, CDR2 YFSETQ. This CDR3 contains 13 residues. The CDR3 sequence: CASSLMTGSEQFF. The CDR3 DNA reads as TGCGCCAGCAGCTTGATGACCGGGAGTGAGCAGTTCTTC.

The chain is built from TRBV11-3 and TRBJ2-5, with D possibly TRBD1 on 5 matching bases. Germline CDR1 SGHNT, CDR2 YENEEA. V lost 0 bases, J lost 5 bases, and 13 bases lay in between. The CDR3 covers 15 residues. CDR3 nucleotides: TGTGCCAGCAGCTTAGATACCCAGGGATGGGAGACCCAGTACTTC. It specifies CASSLDTQGWETQYF.

This clone was detected only once. The CDR3 sequence is CASSARQGLSPLHF. The DNA for the CDR3 is TGTGCCAGCAGTGCCCGACAGGGACTTTCACCCCTCCACTTT. This rearrangement joins TRBV6-5 to TRBJ1-6; TRBD1 matches 7 bases. Germline lookup yields CDR1 MNHEY and CDR2 SVGAGI. With V trimmed by 5 bases and J by 9 bases, 7 bases remained unmatched. CDR3 length: 14 amino acids.

The chain uses TRBV7-8 and TRBJ2-1, with no clear D. The CDR3 consists of 14 residues. Trimming removed 1 base at V and 3 bases at J, with 7 bases between. Germline values: CDR1 SGHVS, CDR2 FQNEAQ. The CDR3 DNA follows: TGTGCCAGCAGCTTAGAGACATACTACAATGAGCAGTTCTTC. It encodes CASSLETYYNEQFF.

The chain carries TRBV19 and TRBJ2-1; TRBD2 aligns across 8 bases. CDR1 and CDR2 (germline): LNHDA, SQIVND (reference sequence). Trimming took 3 bases from V and 4 from J; bases not matched to a gene: 2. The CDR3 length is 14 residues. CDR3 DNA: TGTGCCAGTAGTATCGGCGGGAGGTACAATGAGCAGTTCTTC. Protein sequence: CASSIGGRYNEQFF.

This clone was recorded once. The rearrangement uses TRBV11-3 and TRBJ1-1; 8 bases are shared with TRBD1. There are 15 residues in the CDR3. The germline V gene encodes CDR1 SGHNT and CDR2 YENEEA. The V gene end was trimmed by 3 bases and the J gene end by 8 bases; junction bases not matched to a gene: 11. The CDR3 region is CASSFIETGVSEAFF. The CDR3 nucleotides are TGTGCCAGCAGCTTTATCGAGACAGGGGTTTCCGAAGCTTTCTTT.

CDR3 protein: CASRKTPGEQFF. CDR3 sequence (DNA): TGTGCCAGCAGAAAGACCCCAGGAGAGCAGTTCTTC. The V call is TRBV6-5, the J call TRBJ2-1; D gene uncertain. The germline gives CDR1 MNHEY, CDR2 SVGAGI. The CDR3 runs to 12 residues. Trimming pared 6 bases from V and 10 bases from J, leaving 13 bases between.

The chain is built from TRBV19 and TRBJ1-2; no clear D. V was clipped by 7 bases and J by 3 bases, with 9 bases between them. The CDR3 extends over 12 amino acids. Germline V gene sequence: CDR1 LNHDA, CDR2 SQIVND (reference sequence). CDR3 coding DNA: TGTGCCAGTACCTCCTCGGACTATGGCTACACCTTC. Protein product: CASTSSDYGYTF.

The table lists this clone with a few counts. Other DNA sequences from this sample encode an identical CDR3 as well. The chain couples TRBV20-1 to TRBJ1-2; no firm D call. V lost 6 bases and J lost 5, with 10 bases in between. The CDR3 length is 11 residues. Germline V gene sequence: CDR1 DFQATT, CDR2 SNEGSKA (reference sequence). CDR3 sequence (DNA): TGCAGTGCCCGGGATCCTTATGGCTACACCTTC. Protein: CSARDPYGYTF.

This clone was recorded only once. This rearrangement joins TRBV7-2 to TRBJ1-5, with TRBD1 as a possible D gene (5 bases). This CDR3 comprises 15 residues. V shed 0 bases and J shed 2 bases, with 8 bases lying between them. The germline V gene encodes CDR1 SGHTA and CDR2 FQGNSA. The CDR3: CASSLALGGNQPQHF. Here the CDR3 DNA reads TGTGCCAGCAGCTTAGCGCTAGGGGGCAATCAGCCCCAGCATTTT.

The V and J genes are TRBV30 and TRBJ2-3, with a tentative D call TRBD2 (6 bases). The CDR3 contains 15 residues. Germline CDR1 is GTSNPN and CDR2 is SVGIG (reference sequence). V shed 0 bases and J shed 0 bases, with 10 bases lying between them. This CDR3 is CAWSVFAGSTDTQYF. The CDR3 DNA reads TGTGCCTGGAGTGTATTTGCGGGGAGCACAGATACGCAGTATTTT.

V usage is TRBV6-5 and J usage is TRBJ1-2; D gene uncertain. The CDR3 loop spans 13 amino acids. V dropped 3 bases and J dropped 6 bases, with 11 bases sitting between them. Germline values: CDR1 MNHEY, CDR2 SVGAGI. In nucleotides, the CDR3 is TGTGCCAGCAGTTATGGTGCGGGGAATGGCTACACCTTC. The encoded protein is CASSYGAGNGYTF.

This clone was recorded a few times. The rearrangement links TRBV6-6 to TRBJ2-7; D is perhaps TRBD1 (6 bases). The CDR3 is 13 amino acids. V was pared by 6 bases and J by 8 bases, with 17 bases between. The germline V gene has CDR1 MNHNY and CDR2 SVGAGI (reference sequence). CDR3 nucleotides: TGTGCCAGCAGCTTGTCATCCCGGGACAAGCAGTACTTC. Translated: CASSLSSRDKQYF.

V gene TRBV19 combines with J gene TRBJ1-4; D possibly corresponds to TRBD1 (5 bases). This CDR3 has 18 residues. V dropped 5 bases and J dropped 4 bases, with 23 bases sitting between them. The V gene's germline CDR1 is LNHDA and CDR2 SQIVND (reference sequence). The CDR3 sequence: CASSAHRSKPDDNEKLFF. The CDR3 DNA is TGTGCCAGTAGTGCCCACAGGAGCAAGCCTGACGATAATGAAAAACTGTTTTTT.

The chain is built from TRBV5-1 and TRBJ2-2, with a tentative D call TRBD2 (6 bases). The V end lost 4 bases, the J end lost 3 bases, and 10 bases lay between the germline ends. This CDR3 is 14 amino acids long. The germline V gene encodes CDR1 SGHRS and CDR2 YFSETQ. The CDR3 DNA reads TGCGCCAGCAGCGGGGACTTCGACACCGGGGAGCTGTTTTTT. As protein: CASSGDFDTGELFF.

The rearrangement uses TRBV5-6 and TRBJ2-7, with 8 bases identical to TRBD1. Germline CDR1 is SGHDT and CDR2 is YYEEEE. There are 16 residues in the CDR3. V shed 6 bases and J 1 base; nucleotides not matched to a gene: 12. This chain's CDR3 is CASNKPPGTGSYEQYF. The CDR3 DNA follows: TGTGCCAGCAATAAGCCCCCCGGGACAGGTTCCTACGAGCAGTACTTC.

The CDR3 loop reads CASNDGSDNEQFF. In nucleotides, the CDR3 is TGTGCCAGTAACGACGGGAGCGACAATGAGCAGTTCTTC. The rearrangement joins TRBV19 to TRBJ2-1; a weak D match, TRBD2 (6 bases). This CDR3 is built from 13 residues. Looked up from germline, CDR1 is LNHDA and CDR2 is SQIVND (reference sequence). V was shortened by 7 bases and J by 5 bases, with 12 bases between the two germline ends.

The sample holds a few counts of this clone. The J gene is TRBJ1-1, the V gene TRBV6-5; D gene ambiguous. CDR1 and CDR2 (germline): MNHEY, SVGAGI. CDR3 length: 14 residues. Deletions cut 2 bases from V and 0 bases from J, with 7 bases between. CDR3 loop: CASSYALVNTEAFF. The CDR3 DNA follows: TGTGCCAGCAGTTACGCACTCGTGAACACTGAAGCTTTCTTT.

This chain connects TRBV2 to TRBJ2-5, with D perhaps matching TRBD1 (5 bases). The end of the DNA is better explained by TRBJ2-7, so the J call may be wrong. Per the germline V gene, CDR1 is SNHLY and CDR2 is FYNNEI. This CDR3 has 14 amino acids. The CDR3 DNA reads as TGTGCCAGCAGAGTGGGGCCCGTTTCCTACGAGCAGTACTTC. Translating it yields CASRVGPVSYEQYF.

The chain carries TRBV14 and TRBJ2-2; TRBD2 aligns across 8 bases. With V trimmed by 6 bases and J by 5 bases, 5 bases remained unmatched. The CDR3 runs 14 residues. The V gene's germline CDR1 is SGHDN and CDR2 FVKESK. The CDR3 bases are TGTGCCAGCAGGGCGACTAGCGTGACCGGGGAGCTGTTTTTT. This encodes CASRATSVTGELFF.

V usage is TRBV7-2 and J usage is TRBJ1-2; D call uncertain. CDR1 SGHTA and CDR2 FQGNSA come from the germline V gene. V was shortened by 3 bases and J by 7 bases, with 12 bases between the two germline ends. The CDR3 loop spans 13 amino acids. DNA of the CDR3: TGTGCCAGCAGCTTTAGGTTCGACTTTGGCTACACCTTC. This codes for CASSFRFDFGYTF.